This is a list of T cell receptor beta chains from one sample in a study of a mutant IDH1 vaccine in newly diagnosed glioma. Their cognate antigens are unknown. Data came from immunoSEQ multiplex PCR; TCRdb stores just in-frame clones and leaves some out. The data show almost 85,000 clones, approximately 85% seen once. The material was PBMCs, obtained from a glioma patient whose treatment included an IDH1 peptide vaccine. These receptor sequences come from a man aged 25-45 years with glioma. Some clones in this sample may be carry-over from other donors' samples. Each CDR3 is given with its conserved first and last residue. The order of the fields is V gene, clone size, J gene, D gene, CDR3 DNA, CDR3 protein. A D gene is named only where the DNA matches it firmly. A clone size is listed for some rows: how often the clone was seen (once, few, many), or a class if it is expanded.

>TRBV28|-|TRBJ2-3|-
TGTGCCAGCAGTTCCTGGGAACAGCGGGGCACAGATACGCAGTATTTT
CASSSWEQRGTDTQYF
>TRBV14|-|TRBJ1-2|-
TGTGCCAGCAGCCTATATCAGGGACGGGGGATTGGCTACACCTTC
CASSLYQGRGIGYTF
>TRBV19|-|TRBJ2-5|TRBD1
TGTGCCAGGAAGGGACAGGGACAAGAGACCCAGTACTTC
CARKGQGQETQYF
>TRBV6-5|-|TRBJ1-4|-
TGTGCCAGCGGCGGTGAAAGGTTAAAGGGAAAACTGTTTTTT
CASGGERLKGKLFF
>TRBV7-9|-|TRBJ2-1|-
TGTGCCAGCAGCGCTCGAACCGGGACTCACTACAGTGAGCAGTTCTTC
CASSARTGTHYSEQFF
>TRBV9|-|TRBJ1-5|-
TGTGCCAGCGGGGACCGGCCCCAGCATTTT
CASGDRPQHF
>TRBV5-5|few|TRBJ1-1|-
TGTGCCAGCAGCGTCAGGAACACTGAAGCTTTCTTT
CASSVRNTEAFF
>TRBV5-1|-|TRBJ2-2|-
TGCGCCAGCAGCTTGATCGACGGGGAGCTGTTTTTT
CASSLIDGELFF
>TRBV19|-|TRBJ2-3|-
TGTGCCAGTAGTTTATCAGGGACAGATACGCAGTATTTT
CASSLSGTDTQYF
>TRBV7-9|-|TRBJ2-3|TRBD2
TGTGCCAGCAGCTCTCCGGGGACTACGACAGATACGCAGTATTTT
CASSSPGTTTDTQYF
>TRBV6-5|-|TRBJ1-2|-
TGTGCCAGCAGGACAGCTAACTATGGCTACACCTTC
CASRTANYGYTF
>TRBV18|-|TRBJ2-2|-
TGTGCCAGCTCACTGGAGTTTTCGGGGAACACCGGGGAGCTGTTTTTT
CASSLEFSGNTGELFF
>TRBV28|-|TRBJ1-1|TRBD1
TGTGCCAGCAGCCAGACGGGGACAGTTCTTAGCATGGGACCTTTCTTT
CASSQTGTVLSMGPFF
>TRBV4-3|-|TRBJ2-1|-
TGCGCCAGCAGCCAAGACAGGGGGGACAATGAGCAGTTCTTC
CASSQDRGDNEQFF
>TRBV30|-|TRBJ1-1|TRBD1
TGTGCCTGGAGGACAGGGGGCTTAAGGTACACTGAAGCTTTCTTT
CAWRTGGLRYTEAFF
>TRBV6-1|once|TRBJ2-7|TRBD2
TGTGCCAGCAGTACCGGGACTACTACATCCTACGAGCAGTACTTC
CASSTGTTTSYEQYF
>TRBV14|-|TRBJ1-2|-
TGTGCCAGCAGCAGGGCTAACCGTCTCCGGGATGGCTACACCTTC
CASSRANRLRDGYTF
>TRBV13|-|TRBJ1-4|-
TGTGCCAGCAGCCTCCGACAAGGGTGGAATGAAAAACTGTTTTTT
CASSLRQGWNEKLFF
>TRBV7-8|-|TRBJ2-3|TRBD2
TGTGCCAGCAGTCCCAAACCCAGCGGGAGTTTTACAGATACGCAGTATTTT
CASSPKPSGSFTDTQYF
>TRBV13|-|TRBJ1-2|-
TGTGCCAGCAGCCCGACAGGTCACCGCGGAGGCTACACCTTC
CASSPTGHRGGYTF
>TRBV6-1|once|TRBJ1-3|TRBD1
TGTGCCAGCAGTTCGACAGGGTTCTCTGGAAACACCATATATTTT
CASSSTGFSGNTIYF
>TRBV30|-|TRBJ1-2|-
TGTGCCTGGACCGCTACTAACTATGGCTACACCTTC
CAWTATNYGYTF
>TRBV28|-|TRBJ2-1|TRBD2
TGTGCCAGCAGTTTCCCCATCGGACTAGCGGGAGCCAATGAGCAGTTCTTC
CASSFPIGLAGANEQFF
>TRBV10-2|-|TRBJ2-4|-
TGCGCCAGCATTAATACGAGCGTAGCCAAAAACATTCAGTACTTC
CASINTSVAKNIQYF
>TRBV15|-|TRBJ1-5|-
TGTGCCACCAGCAGAGAGCACGATCAGCCCCAGCATTTT
CATSREHDQPQHF
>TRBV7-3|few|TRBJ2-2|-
TGTGCCAGCAGCTTAACGAGGGGTGGGACCGGGGAGCTGTTTTTT
CASSLTRGGTGELFF
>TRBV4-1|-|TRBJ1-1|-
TGCGCCAGCAGCCCCCAATCTGGCAGGGGACGATGGAACACTGAAGCTTTCTTT
CASSPQSGRGRWNTEAFF
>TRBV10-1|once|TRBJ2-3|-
TGCGCCAGCAGTAGGTTCGCGACAGATACGCAGTATTTT
CASSRFATDTQYF
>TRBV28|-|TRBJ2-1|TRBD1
TGTGCCAGCAGTCCAGGGGGCCTTGGTAGTGAGCAGTTCTTC
CASSPGGLGSEQFF
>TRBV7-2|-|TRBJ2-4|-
TGTGCCAGCAGCCTGGCGACAGCCAAAAACATTCAGTACTTC
CASSLATAKNIQYF
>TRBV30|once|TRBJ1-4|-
TGTGCCTGGAGTGTAGGTCTGATTACTGAAAAACTGTTTTTT
CAWSVGLITEKLFF
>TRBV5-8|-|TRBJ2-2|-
TGTGCCAGCAGCTTGGTACAGAACACCGGGGAGCTGTTTTTT
CASSLVQNTGELFF
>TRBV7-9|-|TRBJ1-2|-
TGTGCCAGCAGCCCTCATTACAGGACTCGCTATGGCTACACCTTC
CASSPHYRTRYGYTF
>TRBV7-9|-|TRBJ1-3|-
TGTGCCAGCAGCCTGGTCAGCTCTGGAAACACCATATATTTT
CASSLVSSGNTIYF
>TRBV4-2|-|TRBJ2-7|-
TGTGCCAGCAGCCAAGAATGGGCAGGGCCTCTCTACGAGCAGTACTTC
CASSQEWAGPLYEQYF
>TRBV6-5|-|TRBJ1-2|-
TGTGCCAGCAGTTACACAACAGAGGACTATGGCTACACCTTC
CASSYTTEDYGYTF
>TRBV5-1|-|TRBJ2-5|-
TGCGCCAGCAGCTTGGAAATTCGTGGGAAGACCCAGTACTTC
CASSLEIRGKTQYF
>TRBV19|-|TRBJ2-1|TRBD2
TGTGCCAGTAGTCATCAGCGGGGGGCAGACAATGAGCAGTTCTTC
CASSHQRGADNEQFF
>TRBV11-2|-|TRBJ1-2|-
TGTGCCAGCAGCTCCACCCGCAGGGCAGCTAACTATGGCTACACCTTC
CASSSTRRAANYGYTF
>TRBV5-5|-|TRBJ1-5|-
TGTGCCAGCAGCCCGGCGGGTGGCAATCAGCCCCAGCATTTT
CASSPAGGNQPQHF
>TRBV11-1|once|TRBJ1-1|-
TGTGCCAGCAGCCTCCGAGATGAAGCTTTCTTT
CASSLRDEAFF
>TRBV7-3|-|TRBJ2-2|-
TGTGCCAGCAGCCCTCTACAAAACACCGGGGAGCTGTTTTTT
CASSPLQNTGELFF
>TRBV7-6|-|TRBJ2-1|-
TGTGCCAGCAGCTTTTTGGGTCACAATGAGCAGTTCTTC
CASSFLGHNEQFF
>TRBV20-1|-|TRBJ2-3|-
TGCAGTGCAGCCCCGGGCGATACGCAGTATTTT
CSAAPGDTQYF
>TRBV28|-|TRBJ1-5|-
TGTGCCAGCAGGGCTCCGGGTGACTCCCAGCCCCAGCATTTT
CASRAPGDSQPQHF
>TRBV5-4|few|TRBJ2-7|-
TGTGCCAGCAGTGGCGGGGTCTCCTACGAGCAGTACTTC
CASSGGVSYEQYF
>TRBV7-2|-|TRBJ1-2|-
TGTGCCAGCAGCTTAGATGCCTCCAGGGGCTATGGCTACACCTTC
CASSLDASRGYGYTF
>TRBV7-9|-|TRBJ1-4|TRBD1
TGTGCCAGCAGCATAGACAGGGTGATGTTTTTT
CASSIDRVMFF
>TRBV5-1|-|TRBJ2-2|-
TGCGCCAGCGGGGGTGACAGAGCAGGCACCGGGGAGCTGTTTTTT
CASGGDRAGTGELFF
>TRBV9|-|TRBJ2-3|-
TGTGCCAGCAGCGTAGCGGCTCCTACAGATACGCAGTATTTT
CASSVAAPTDTQYF
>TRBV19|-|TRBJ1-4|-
TGTGCCAGTAGTATAGACCCCGGAGGGGTTGGTGAAAAACTGTTTTTT
CASSIDPGGVGEKLFF
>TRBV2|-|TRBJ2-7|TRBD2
TGTGCCAGCAGAGACGGACTAGCGGTTACCTACGAGCAGTACTTC
CASRDGLAVTYEQYF
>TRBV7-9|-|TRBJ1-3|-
TGTGCCAGCAGCTTAGGATGGGCCCACTCTGGAAACACCATATATTTT
CASSLGWAHSGNTIYF